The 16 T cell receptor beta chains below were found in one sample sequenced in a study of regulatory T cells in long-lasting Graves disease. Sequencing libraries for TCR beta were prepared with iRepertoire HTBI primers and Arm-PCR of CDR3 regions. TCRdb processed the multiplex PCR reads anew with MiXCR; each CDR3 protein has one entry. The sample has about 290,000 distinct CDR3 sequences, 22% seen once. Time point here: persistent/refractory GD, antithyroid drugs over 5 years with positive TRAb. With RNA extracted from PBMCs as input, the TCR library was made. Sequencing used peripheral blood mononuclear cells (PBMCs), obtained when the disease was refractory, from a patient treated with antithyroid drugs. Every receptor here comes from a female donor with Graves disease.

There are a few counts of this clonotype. For the CDR3, the DNA is TGTGCCAGTAGTACGTCCGGGACAGGGTCCGCCGGGGAGCTGTTTTTT. Encoded protein: CASSTSGTGSAGELFF. The chain joins TRBV19 to TRBJ2-2; 9 bases map to TRBD1. With V trimmed by 4 bases and J by 6 bases, 9 bases remained unmatched. The CDR3 extends over 16 amino acids. Germline CDR1 reads LNHDA; CDR2 reads SQIVND (reference sequence).

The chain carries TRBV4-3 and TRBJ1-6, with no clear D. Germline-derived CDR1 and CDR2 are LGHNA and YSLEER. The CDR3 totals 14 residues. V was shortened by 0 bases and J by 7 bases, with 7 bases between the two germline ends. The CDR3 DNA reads TGCGCCAGCAGCCAAGACCGCGTAAATTCACCCCTCCACTTT. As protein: CASSQDRVNSPLHF.

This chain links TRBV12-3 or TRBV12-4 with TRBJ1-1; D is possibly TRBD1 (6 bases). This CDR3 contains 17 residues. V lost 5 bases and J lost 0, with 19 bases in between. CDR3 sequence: CASSVQGPWSVNTEAFF. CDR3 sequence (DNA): TGTGCCAGCAGTGTTCAGGGGCCTTGGTCCGTGAACACTGAAGCTTTCTTT.

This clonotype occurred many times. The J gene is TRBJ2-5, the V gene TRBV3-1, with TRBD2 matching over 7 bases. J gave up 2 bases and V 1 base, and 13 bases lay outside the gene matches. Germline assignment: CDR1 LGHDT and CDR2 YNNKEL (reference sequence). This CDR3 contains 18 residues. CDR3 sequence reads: CASSQGFRGASGQETQYF. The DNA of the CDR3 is TGTGCCAGCAGCCAAGGTTTCCGTGGGGCTAGCGGACAAGAGACCCAGTACTTC.

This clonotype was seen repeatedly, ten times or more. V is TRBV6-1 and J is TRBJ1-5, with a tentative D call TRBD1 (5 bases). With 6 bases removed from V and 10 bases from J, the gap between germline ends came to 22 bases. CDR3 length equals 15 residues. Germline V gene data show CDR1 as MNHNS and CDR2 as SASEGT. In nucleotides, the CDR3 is TGTGCCAGCAGCGCCGGGGACGGGACGCGGGGTCCCCAGCATTTT. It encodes CASSAGDGTRGPQHF.

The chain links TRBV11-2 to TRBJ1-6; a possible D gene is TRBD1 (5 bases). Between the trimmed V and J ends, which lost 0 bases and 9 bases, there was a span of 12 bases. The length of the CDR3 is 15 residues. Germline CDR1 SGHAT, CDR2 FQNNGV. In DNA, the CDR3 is TGTGCCAGCAGCTTAGATTTGGCAGGGATTTCACCCCTCCACTTT. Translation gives CASSLDLAGISPLHF.

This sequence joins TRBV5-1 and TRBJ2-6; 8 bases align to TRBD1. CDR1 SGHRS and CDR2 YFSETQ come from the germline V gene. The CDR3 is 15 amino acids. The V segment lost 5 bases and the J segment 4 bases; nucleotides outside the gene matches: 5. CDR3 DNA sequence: TGCGCCAGCAGTCTACAGGGGGAAGGGGCCAACGTCCTGACTTTC. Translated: CASSLQGEGANVLTF.

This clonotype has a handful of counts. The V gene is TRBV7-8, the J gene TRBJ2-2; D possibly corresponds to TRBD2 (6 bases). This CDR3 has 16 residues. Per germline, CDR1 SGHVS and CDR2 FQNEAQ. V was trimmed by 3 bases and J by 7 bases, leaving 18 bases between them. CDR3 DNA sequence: TGTGCCAGCAGCTTTTCGTCAGGAGGGTTGGTCGGGGAGCTGTTTTTT. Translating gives CASSFSSGGLVGELFF.

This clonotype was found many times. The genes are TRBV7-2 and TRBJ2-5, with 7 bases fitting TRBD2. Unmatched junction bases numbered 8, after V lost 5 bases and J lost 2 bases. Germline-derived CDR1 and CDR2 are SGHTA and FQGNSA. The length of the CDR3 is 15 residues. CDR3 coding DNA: TGTGCCAGCAGCCTGGGTGGGCGGGAGCAAGAGACCCAGTACTTC. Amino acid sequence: CASSLGGREQETQYF.

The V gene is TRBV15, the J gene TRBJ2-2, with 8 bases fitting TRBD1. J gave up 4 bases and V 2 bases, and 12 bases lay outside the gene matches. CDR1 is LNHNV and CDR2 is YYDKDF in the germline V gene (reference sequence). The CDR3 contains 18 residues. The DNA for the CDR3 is TGTGCCACCAGCAGATTTTCCCAGGGGGCAGGTGTCACCGGGGAGCTGTTTTTT. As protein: CATSRFSQGAGVTGELFF.

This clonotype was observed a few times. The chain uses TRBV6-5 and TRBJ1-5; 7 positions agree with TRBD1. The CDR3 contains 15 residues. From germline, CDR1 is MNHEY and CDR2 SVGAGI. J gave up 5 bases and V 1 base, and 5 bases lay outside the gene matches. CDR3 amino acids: CASSYYRQGDQPQHF. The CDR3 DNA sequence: TGTGCCAGCAGTTACTACCGACAGGGAGATCAGCCCCAGCATTTT.

CDR3 in amino acids: CASSQEIPGTGGSETQYF. DNA of the CDR3: TGTGCCAGCAGCCAAGAAATCCCCGGGACAGGGGGCTCGGAGACCCAGTACTTC. The chain combines TRBV14 with TRBJ2-5; TRBD1 aligns across 12 bases. There are 18 residues in the CDR3. Per the germline V gene, CDR1 is SGHDN and CDR2 is FVKESK. V shed 0 bases and J 5 bases; nucleotides not matched to a gene: 10.

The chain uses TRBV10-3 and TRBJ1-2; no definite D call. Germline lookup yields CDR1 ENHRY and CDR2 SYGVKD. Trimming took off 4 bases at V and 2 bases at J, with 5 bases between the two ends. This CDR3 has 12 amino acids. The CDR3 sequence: CAISVGNYGYTF. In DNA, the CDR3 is TGTGCCATCAGTGTCGGGAACTATGGCTACACCTTC.

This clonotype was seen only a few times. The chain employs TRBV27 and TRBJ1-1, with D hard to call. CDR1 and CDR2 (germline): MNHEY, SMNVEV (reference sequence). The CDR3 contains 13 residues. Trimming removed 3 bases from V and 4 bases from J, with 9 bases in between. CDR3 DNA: TGTGCCAGCAGTTTGGTCAGTTGCACTGAAGCTTTCTTT. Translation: CASSLVSCTEAFF.

CDR3 nucleotides: TGTGCCAGCAGCTTAAGGGGGGAGTTCTACGAGCAGTACTTC. It yields the protein CASSLRGEFYEQYF. This chain links TRBV7-9 with TRBJ2-7; D possibly matches TRBD1 or TRBD2 (6 bases each). The CDR3 contains 14 residues. With 2 bases removed from V and 3 bases from J, the gap between germline ends came to 11 bases. Germline values: CDR1 SEHNR, CDR2 FQNEAQ (reference sequence).

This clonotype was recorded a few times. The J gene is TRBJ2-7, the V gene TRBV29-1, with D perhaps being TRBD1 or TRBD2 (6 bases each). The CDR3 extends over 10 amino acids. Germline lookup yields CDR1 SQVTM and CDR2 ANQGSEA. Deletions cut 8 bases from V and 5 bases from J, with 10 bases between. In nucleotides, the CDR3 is TGCAGCCCAAGGGGGGACGAGCAGTACTTC. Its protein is CSPRGDEQYF.